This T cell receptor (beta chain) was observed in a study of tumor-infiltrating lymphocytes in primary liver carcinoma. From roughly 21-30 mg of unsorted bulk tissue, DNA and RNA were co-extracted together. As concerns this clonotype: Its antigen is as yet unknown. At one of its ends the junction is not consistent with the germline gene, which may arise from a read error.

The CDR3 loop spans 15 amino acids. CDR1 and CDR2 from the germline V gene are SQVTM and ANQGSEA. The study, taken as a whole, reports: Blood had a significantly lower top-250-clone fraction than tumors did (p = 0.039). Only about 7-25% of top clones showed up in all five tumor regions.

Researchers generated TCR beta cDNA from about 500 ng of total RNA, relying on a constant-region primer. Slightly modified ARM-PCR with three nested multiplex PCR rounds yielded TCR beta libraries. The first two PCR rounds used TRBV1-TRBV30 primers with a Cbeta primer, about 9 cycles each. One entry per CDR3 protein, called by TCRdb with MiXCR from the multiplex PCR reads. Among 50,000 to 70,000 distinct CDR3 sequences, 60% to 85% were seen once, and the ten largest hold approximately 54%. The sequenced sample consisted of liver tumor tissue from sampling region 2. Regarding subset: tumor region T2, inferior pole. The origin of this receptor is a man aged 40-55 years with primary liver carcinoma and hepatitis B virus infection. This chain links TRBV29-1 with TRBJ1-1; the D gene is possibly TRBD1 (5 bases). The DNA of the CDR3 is TGCAGCGTTGCGGCAGGGTGGGGAATGAACGCTGAAGCTTTCTTT. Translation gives CSVAAGWGMNAEAFF.